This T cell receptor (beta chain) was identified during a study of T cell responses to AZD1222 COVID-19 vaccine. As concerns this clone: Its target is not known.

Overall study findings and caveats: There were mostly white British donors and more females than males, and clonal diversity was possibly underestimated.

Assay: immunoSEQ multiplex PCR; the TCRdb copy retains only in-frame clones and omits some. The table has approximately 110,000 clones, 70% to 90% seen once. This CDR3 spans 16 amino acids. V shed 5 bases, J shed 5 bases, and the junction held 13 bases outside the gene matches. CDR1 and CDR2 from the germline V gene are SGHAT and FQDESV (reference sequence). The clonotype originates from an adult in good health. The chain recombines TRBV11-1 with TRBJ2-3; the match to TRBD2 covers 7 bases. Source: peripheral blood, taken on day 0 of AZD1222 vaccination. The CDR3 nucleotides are TGTGCCAGCAGCGATCCTACGGGGGGTATAGGAGATACGCAGTATTTT. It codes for CASSDPTGGIGDTQYF.